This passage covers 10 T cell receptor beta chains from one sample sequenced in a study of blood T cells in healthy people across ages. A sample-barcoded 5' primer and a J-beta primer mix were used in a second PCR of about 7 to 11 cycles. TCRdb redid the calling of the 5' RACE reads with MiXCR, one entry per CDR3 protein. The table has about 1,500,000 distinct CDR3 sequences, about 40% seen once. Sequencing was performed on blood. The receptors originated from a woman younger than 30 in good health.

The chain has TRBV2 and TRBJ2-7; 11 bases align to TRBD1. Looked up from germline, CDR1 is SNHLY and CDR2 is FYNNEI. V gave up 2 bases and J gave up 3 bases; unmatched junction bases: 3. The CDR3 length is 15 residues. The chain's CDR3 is CASSEIGTGGYEQYF. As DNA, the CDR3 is TGTGCCAGCAGTGAAATTGGGACAGGGGGCTACGAGCAGTACTTC.

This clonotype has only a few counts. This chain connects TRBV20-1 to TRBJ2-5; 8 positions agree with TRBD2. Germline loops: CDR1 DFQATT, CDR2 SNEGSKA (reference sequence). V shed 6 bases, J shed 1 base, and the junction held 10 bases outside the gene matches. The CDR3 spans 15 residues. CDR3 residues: CSAFAGLAGQETQYF. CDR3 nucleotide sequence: TGCAGTGCCTTCGCCGGACTAGCCGGCCAAGAGACCCAGTACTTC.

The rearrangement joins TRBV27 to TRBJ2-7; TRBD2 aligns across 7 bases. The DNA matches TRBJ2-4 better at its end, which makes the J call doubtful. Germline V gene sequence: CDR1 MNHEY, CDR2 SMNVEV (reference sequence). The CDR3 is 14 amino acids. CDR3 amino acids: CASRVQGGIGIQYF. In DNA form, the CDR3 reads TGTGCCAGCAGAGTGCAGGGAGGGATCGGCATTCAGTACTTC.

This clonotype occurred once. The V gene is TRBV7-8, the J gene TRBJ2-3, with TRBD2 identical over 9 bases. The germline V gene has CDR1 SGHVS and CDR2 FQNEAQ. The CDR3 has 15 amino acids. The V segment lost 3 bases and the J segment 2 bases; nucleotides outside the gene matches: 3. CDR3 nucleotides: TGTGCCAGCAGCTTTACTAGCGGGCCCACAGATACGCAGTATTTT. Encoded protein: CASSFTSGPTDTQYF.

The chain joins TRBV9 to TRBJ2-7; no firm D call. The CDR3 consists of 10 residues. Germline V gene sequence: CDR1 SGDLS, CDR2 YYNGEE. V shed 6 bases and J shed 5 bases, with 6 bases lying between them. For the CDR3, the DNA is TGTGCCAGCAACGCCAACGAGCAGTACTTC. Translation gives CASNANEQYF. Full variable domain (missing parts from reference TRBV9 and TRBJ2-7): DSGVTQTPKHLITATGQRVTLRCSPRSGDLSVYWYQQSLDQGLQFLIQYYNGEERAKGNILERFSAQQFPDLHSELNLSSLELGDSALYFCASNANEQYFGPGTRLTVT.

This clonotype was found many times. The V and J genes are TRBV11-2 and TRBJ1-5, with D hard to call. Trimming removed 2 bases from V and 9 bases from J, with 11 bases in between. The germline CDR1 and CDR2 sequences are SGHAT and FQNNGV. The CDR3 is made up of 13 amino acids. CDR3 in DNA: TGTGCCAGCAGCTTAAGCCTTGGGCGGCCCCAGCATTTT. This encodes CASSLSLGRPQHF.

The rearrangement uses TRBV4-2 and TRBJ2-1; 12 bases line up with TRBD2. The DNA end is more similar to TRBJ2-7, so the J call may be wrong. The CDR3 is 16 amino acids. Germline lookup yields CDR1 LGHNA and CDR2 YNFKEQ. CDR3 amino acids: CASSQWTSGTYNEQYF. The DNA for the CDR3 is TGTGCCAGCAGCCAGTGGACTAGCGGGACTTACAATGAGCAGTACTTC.

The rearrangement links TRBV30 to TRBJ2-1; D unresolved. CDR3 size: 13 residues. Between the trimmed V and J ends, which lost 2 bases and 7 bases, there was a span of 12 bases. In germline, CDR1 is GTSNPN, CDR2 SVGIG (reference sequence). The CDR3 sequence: CAWSSPSKNEQFF. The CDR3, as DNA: TGTGCCTGGAGTTCCCCCTCTAAGAATGAGCAGTTCTTC.

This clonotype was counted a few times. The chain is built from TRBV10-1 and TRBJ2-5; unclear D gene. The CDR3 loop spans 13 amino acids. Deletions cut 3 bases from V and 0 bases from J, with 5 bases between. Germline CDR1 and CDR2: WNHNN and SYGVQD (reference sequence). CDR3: CASSDGYQETQYF. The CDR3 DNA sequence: TGCGCCAGCAGTGACGGCTACCAAGAGACCCAGTACTTC.

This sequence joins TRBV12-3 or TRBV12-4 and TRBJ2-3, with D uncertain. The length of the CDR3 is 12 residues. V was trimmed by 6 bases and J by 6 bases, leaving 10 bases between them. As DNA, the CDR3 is TGTGCCAGCAGGTTCTCACATGATACGCAGTATTTT. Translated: CASRFSHDTQYF.